This passage covers 19 T cell receptor beta chains from one sample sequenced in a study of control samples from healthy donors and cancer patients. Assay: immunoSEQ multiplex PCR; the TCRdb copy retains only in-frame clones and omits some. Of about 120,000 clones in the sample, 70% to 90% are singletons; the top ten hold roughly 3.7%. Specimen: PBMCs. Every receptor here comes from a woman in her fifties or sixties with lung cancer.

The rearrangement joins TRBV7-8 to TRBJ1-1, with unresolved D. Trimming removed 7 bases at V and 0 bases at J, with 21 bases between. CDR1 and CDR2 from the germline V gene are SGHVS and FQNEAQ. This CDR3 region has 17 residues. The CDR3 DNA reads as TGTGCCAGCACCCAACTCCCAGGAGGCGCCATGAACACTGAAGCTTTCTTT. This codes for CASTQLPGGAMNTEAFF.

This chain joins TRBV6-5 and TRBJ2-2; the D is unclear. Germline CDR1 reads MNHEY; CDR2 reads SVGAGI. Deletions cut 0 bases from V and 0 bases from J, with 8 bases between. This CDR3 has 16 amino acids. CDR3 in amino acids: CASSYSIQTNTGELFF. DNA for the CDR3: TGTGCCAGCAGTTACTCGATACAGACGAACACCGGGGAGCTGTTTTTT.

The V gene is TRBV21-1, the J gene TRBJ1-2; TRBD1 was called by the table and not checked on the DNA. TRBV21-1 is given as a pseudogene. The CDR3 consists of 16 residues. The CDR3 DNA follows: TGTGCCAGCAGCAAAGCGCTTTCAGGGGGCGGCTATGGCTACACCTTC. It encodes CASSKALSGGGYGYTF.

The rearrangement uses TRBV15 and TRBJ1-2; D perhaps matches TRBD1 (6 bases). The germline V and J ends were trimmed by 3 bases and 5 bases, with 13 bases remaining between them. This CDR3 is built from 14 residues. Per germline, CDR1 LNHNV and CDR2 YYDKDF (reference sequence). CDR3 sequence (DNA): TGTGCCACCAGCAGCACAGGGTCGAGATATGGCTACACCTTC. This gives the protein CATSSTGSRYGYTF.

As for this clone: At one of its ends the junction is not consistent with the germline gene, which may arise from a read error. The chain employs TRBV2 and TRBJ1-2, with D perhaps matching TRBD1 (6 bases). This CDR3 contains 11 residues. The germline gives CDR1 SNHLY, CDR2 FYNNEI. The CDR3: CASSERLGGIF. The CDR3 bases are TGTGCCAGCAGTGAACGCCTAGGGGGAATCTTC.

The chain couples TRBV19 to TRBJ2-2; D possibly corresponds to TRBD1 (6 bases). Germline V gene lookup returns CDR1 LNHDA and CDR2 SQIVND (reference sequence). Trimming shortened V by 1 base and J by 0 bases, and 12 bases separated the two germline ends. The CDR3 contains 17 residues. The CDR3 bases are TGTGCCAGTAGTATAGGGAGACAGGTGACGAACACCGGGGAGCTGTTTTTT. Encoded protein: CASSIGRQVTNTGELFF.

The chain carries TRBV7-9 and TRBJ2-5, with D unclear. The germline CDR1 and CDR2 sequences are SEHNR and FQNEAQ (reference sequence). The length of the CDR3 is 11 residues. Trimming took off 6 bases at V and 9 bases at J, with 11 bases between the two ends. The DNA of the CDR3 is TGTGCCAGCAGGGAAGCTGGGGCCCAGTACTTC. It yields the protein CASREAGAQYF.

The J gene is TRBJ2-3, the V gene TRBV28; no clear D gene. CDR1 and CDR2 (germline): MDHEN, SYDVKM. V was shortened by 7 bases and J by 0 bases, with 11 bases between the two germline ends. The CDR3 contains 14 residues. In nucleotides, the CDR3 is TGTGCCAGCAAATCTCCTTCTAGCACAGATACGCAGTATTTT. It translates to CASKSPSSTDTQYF.

V usage is TRBV24-1 and J usage is TRBJ2-5; 7 bases align to TRBD1. This CDR3 is built from 15 residues. Germline assignment: CDR1 KGHDR and CDR2 SFDVKD. The V and J ends lost 2 bases and 4 bases, in that order; junction bases with no gene match: 6. Written as DNA, the CDR3 is TGTGCCACCAGTGATTGGACAGGTCCGGGAGAGACCCAGTACTTC. It yields the protein CATSDWTGPGETQYF.

This clone was detected a few times. The rearrangement links TRBV7-9 to TRBJ1-1; a weak D match, TRBD1 (6 bases). V lost 0 bases and J 1 base, leaving 18 bases between the germline ends. The CDR3 is 18 amino acids. Germline V gene data show CDR1 as SEHNR and CDR2 as FQNEAQ (reference sequence). The CDR3 spells CASSLATTPGHPNTEAFF. CDR3 coding DNA: TGTGCCAGCAGCTTAGCTACAACCCCGGGACACCCGAACACTGAAGCTTTCTTT.

The rearrangement uses TRBV2 and TRBJ1-1; D not resolved. The CDR3 contains 12 residues. Trimming removed 2 bases at V and 6 bases at J, with 7 bases between. Germline V CDR1 and CDR2: SNHLY, FYNNEI. The CDR3 is CASSELVPEAFF. As DNA, the CDR3 is TGTGCCAGCAGTGAACTGGTTCCTGAAGCTTTCTTT.

V is TRBV7-3 and J is TRBJ2-3, with a tentative D call TRBD2 (7 bases). The CDR3 has 18 residues. Germline CDR1 is SGHTA and CDR2 is FQGTGA. Trimming pared 2 bases from V and 0 bases from J, leaving 18 bases between. CDR3 amino acids: CASSLYSGGGPSTDTQYF. CDR3 sequence (DNA): TGTGCCAGCAGCTTATATTCGGGCGGGGGCCCTAGCACAGATACGCAGTATTTT.

The sample holds a few counts of this clone. Distinct nucleotide sequences in the sample also encode this CDR3. This chain uses TRBV27 with TRBJ1-6; D unclear. Germline V gene data show CDR1 as MNHEY and CDR2 as SMNVEV (reference sequence). This CDR3 contains 15 residues. Trimming removed 3 bases at V and 0 bases at J, with 6 bases between. The CDR3 sequence is CASSFSSSYNSPLHF. The CDR3 nucleotides are TGTGCCAGCAGTTTTTCGAGCTCCTATAATTCACCCCTCCACTTT.

The chain uses TRBV4-1 and TRBJ1-1; perhaps TRBD1 as D (5 bases). CDR1 and CDR2 from the germline V gene are MGHRA and YSYEKL. The V end was cut by 5 bases, the J end by 1 base, with 17 bases between. The CDR3 length is 16 residues. CDR3 protein: CASSNHLGTGNTEAFF. CDR3 coding DNA: TGCGCCAGCAGCAATCATTTAGGTACAGGGAACACTGAAGCTTTCTTT.

This chain connects TRBV6-1 to TRBJ1-5; a possible D gene is TRBD1 (6 bases). The ends were cut back, 2 bases at V and 2 bases at J, with 13 bases in the middle. The CDR3 has 16 residues. The germline gives CDR1 MNHNS, CDR2 SASEGT. CDR3 protein: CASSEFTGGRNQPQHF. The DNA of the CDR3 is TGTGCCAGCAGTGAATTTACGGGGGGCCGCAATCAGCCCCAGCATTTT.

The J gene is TRBJ1-2, the V gene TRBV27; D is perhaps TRBD1 (5 bases). The CDR3 consists of 14 residues. Germline V gene data show CDR1 as MNHEY and CDR2 as SMNVEV (reference sequence). The V gene lost 1 base and the J gene lost 7 bases, with 13 bases spanning the gap. CDR3 loop: CASSLYGGAGGYTF. The CDR3 DNA is TGTGCCAGCAGTTTATACGGTGGGGCCGGTGGCTACACCTTC.

The chain combines TRBV9 with TRBJ1-3, with D unclear. Germline lookup yields CDR1 SGDLS and CDR2 YYNGEE. Trimming took off 0 bases at V and 2 bases at J, with 12 bases between the two ends. The CDR3 is 16 amino acids. CDR3 residues: CASSVAGSEAGNTIYF. CDR3 nucleotide sequence: TGTGCCAGCAGCGTAGCGGGGTCTGAAGCTGGAAACACCATATATTTT.

In DNA, the CDR3 is TGCGCCAGCAGCACGACAGGGGGAGGCTCTGGGGCCAACGTCCTGACTTTC. Translated, it gives CASSTTGGGSGANVLTF. The chain uses TRBV5-1 and TRBJ2-6; 9 bases are shared with TRBD1. Germline lookup yields CDR1 SGHRS and CDR2 YFSETQ. Trimming took 4 bases from V and 0 from J; bases not matched to a gene: 5. The CDR3 has 17 amino acids.

The J gene is TRBJ2-5, the V gene TRBV11-3, with unresolved D. Trimming pared 3 bases from V and 2 bases from J, leaving 7 bases between. Germline CDR1 reads SGHNT; CDR2 reads YENEEA. This CDR3 has 13 residues. CDR3 in DNA: TGTGCCAGCAGCTTCTCGTTTCAAGAGACCCAGTACTTC. It yields the protein CASSFSFQETQYF.